Listed below are T cell receptor beta chains from one sample, sequenced in a study of blood T cells in healthy people across ages. MiXCR was run by TCRdb on the 5' RACE reads, yielding one entry per CDR3 protein. The table lists some 900,000 distinct CDR3 sequences, roughly 52% of them singletons. Sequencing input: blood. The source is a young man in good health. Both conserved end residues are part of each CDR3. A D gene is named only where the DNA matches it firmly. The size field is filled for only some rows; it gives once, few, many or a size class.

clone_size j_call v_call d_call cdr3_nt cdr3_aa
- TRBJ1-1 TRBV6-5 TRBD1 TGTGCCAGCAGTTACTTTTACCGGACAGGGGTAGCTTTCTTT CASSYFYRTGVAFF
- TRBJ2-7 TRBV2 TRBD1 TGTGCCAGCAGCTGGGGACAGGCCGCTTCCTACGAGCAGTACTTC CASSWGQAASYEQYF
few TRBJ2-7 TRBV20-1 TRBD1 TGCAGTGCTAGAGCTCTATGGGCCAGGACAGGAGACCCCTACGAGCAGTACTTC CSARALWARTGDPYEQYF
- TRBJ1-2 TRBV10-3 TRBD1 TGTGCCATCACGCAGGGGGCCTATGGCTACACCTTC CAITQGAYGYTF
- TRBJ2-1 TRBV7-2 TRBD2 TGTGCCAGCAGCTTAGACGGGACTAGCGGGGGATACTACAATGAGCAGTTCTTC CASSLDGTSGGYYNEQFF
- TRBJ2-7 TRBV11-2 TRBD2 TGTGCCAGCAGCTTCTCGCGGGAGGTGTCCTACGAGCAGTACTTC CASSFSREVSYEQYF
- TRBJ2-5 TRBV9 - TGTGCCAGCAGCGTGTCCTTGGAACAGAAAGAGACCCAGTACTTC CASSVSLEQKETQYF
- TRBJ1-6 TRBV2 - TGTGCCAGCAGTGGCGCAGGGTATGGTAATTCACCCCTCCACTTT CASSGAGYGNSPLHF
few TRBJ2-6 TRBV6-5 - TGTGCCAGCACTCGACAGAGATACTCTGGGGCCAACGTCCTGACTTTC CASTRQRYSGANVLTF
- TRBJ1-2 TRBV24-1 - TGTGCCACCAGTGGGGCAGGACCCGATGGCTACACCTTC CATSGAGPDGYTF
- TRBJ1-1 TRBV4-1 - TGCGCCAGCAGCCAGGCAGGGGATAGGGACACTGAAGCTTTCTTT CASSQAGDRDTEAFF
many TRBJ2-7 TRBV3-1 - TGTGCCAGCAGCCGGGCTAGATCCCGCGAGCAGTACTTC CASSRARSREQYF
- TRBJ1-1 TRBV10-3 TRBD1 TGTGCCATCAGTGCAACGGGACAGGGGGTTTTGGACACTGAAGCTTTCTTT CAISATGQGVLDTEAFF
many TRBJ1-6 TRBV6-2/TRBV6-3 - TGTGCCAGCAGTCAGGGGTTTTCACCCCTCCACTTT CASSQGFSPLHF
- TRBJ2-5 TRBV9 - TGTGCCAGCAGCGTTCGACAGTTCCAAGAGACCCAGTACTTC CASSVRQFQETQYF
few TRBJ2-3 TRBV4-1 TRBD2 TGCGCCAGCAGCCAATCGACCGGGGGGAGATACACAGATACGCAGTATTTT CASSQSTGGRYTDTQYF
- TRBJ2-3 TRBV7-2 TRBD2 TGTGCCAGCAGCTTAGGGACTAGAGGTCTCGGAGATACGCAGTATTTT CASSLGTRGLGDTQYF
few TRBJ2-1 TRBV7-2 - TGTGCCAGCAGCACCGGAGGCTACTCCTCCAATGAGCAGTTCTTC CASSTGGYSSNEQFF
few TRBJ2-4 TRBV6-5 - TGTGCCAGCAGTTCCTATCGAGCGGGAAACATTCAGTACTTC CASSSYRAGNIQYF
- TRBJ2-1 TRBV20-1 - TGCAGTTTCGGTCTAGAGATCTACAATGAGCAGTTCTTC CSFGLEIYNEQFF
- TRBJ2-2 TRBV24-1 - TGTGCCACCCAGGACGTTTTGAACACCGGGGAGCTGTTTTTT CATQDVLNTGELFF
few TRBJ1-1 TRBV25-1 - TGTGCCAGCAGGGAAGTTGGGCCTGGGGGAACTGAAGCTTTCTTT CASREVGPGGTEAFF
many TRBJ2-1 TRBV20-1 TRBD2 TGCAGTGCTAGTCGGCGGGGGGCCTACAATGAGCAGTTCTTC CSASRRGAYNEQFF
few TRBJ2-7 TRBV28 - TGTGCCAGCGACAGTAAGACCTACGAGCAGTACTTC CASDSKTYEQYF
few TRBJ2-7 TRBV12-3/TRBV12-4 - TGTGCCAGCAGATCCAGGGGAACCTACGAGCAGTACTTC CASRSRGTYEQYF
few TRBJ2-5 TRBV21-1 - TGTGCCAGAGGAGCGGGGGACCAAGAGACCCAGTACTTC CARGAGDQETQYF
few TRBJ1-6 TRBV4-1 - TGCGCCAGCAGCCAAGTAATGGGACGAGGTGATTCACCCCTCCACTTT CASSQVMGRGDSPLHF
- TRBJ1-1 TRBV6-1 - TGTGCCAGCAGTGAGGCGGACCAGAACACTGAAGCTTTCTTT CASSEADQNTEAFF
few TRBJ2-7 TRBV6-5 - TGTGCCAGCAGTTACTCTGTAGGCGAGCAGTACTTC CASSYSVGEQYF
- TRBJ2-3 TRBV10-3 TRBD2 TGTGCCATCAGTCGACTAGCGGGGTTAGATACGCAGTATTTT CAISRLAGLDTQYF
many TRBJ2-7 TRBV20-1 - TGCAGTGCTAGAGTCCAGGAATACGAGCAGTACTTC CSARVQEYEQYF
- TRBJ2-2 TRBV5-1 TRBD1 TGCGCCAGCAGCTCCGCCCTTAGGACAGGGGTAACCGGGGAGCTGTTTTTT CASSSALRTGVTGELFF
many TRBJ2-1 TRBV6-4 TRBD2 TGTGCCAGCAGCACGACTAGCGGGGACTCGGGTGAGCAGTTCTTC CASSTTSGDSGEQFF
- TRBJ2-2 TRBV5-1 TRBD2 TGCGCCACATATAGCGGGGGAACGAACACCGGGGAGCTGTTTTTT CATYSGGTNTGELFF
- TRBJ2-3 TRBV5-1 - TGCGCCAGCAGCTCTCCCCGTAAGGGGGGCACAGATACGCAGTATTTT CASSSPRKGGTDTQYF
many TRBJ2-3 TRBV9 - TGTGCCAGCAGCGTAGGTGCGGGCACAGATACGCAGTATTTT CASSVGAGTDTQYF
- TRBJ2-1 TRBV20-1 TRBD2 TGCAGTGCTAGAGATAGGGGCGGGGGGTACTCCTACAATGAGCAGTTCTTC CSARDRGGGYSYNEQFF
- TRBJ2-7 TRBV5-6 - TGTGCCAGCAGCTTGGCCGTAATGGGCTACGAGCAGTACTTC CASSLAVMGYEQYF
- TRBJ2-1 TRBV4-3 - TGCGCCAGCAGCCCACAACAGTTAAGCTCCTACAATGAGCAGTTCTTC CASSPQQLSSYNEQFF
- TRBJ1-5 TRBV7-3 - TGTGCCAGGTCGACGGGGGGCGCGGAGCAGCCCCAGCATTTT CARSTGGAEQPQHF
- TRBJ1-5 TRBV7-2 TRBD1 TGTGCCAGCAGCTTAGATGGCCAGGGGGCACAGCCCCAGCATTTT CASSLDGQGAQPQHF
- TRBJ2-7 TRBV20-1 - TGCAGTGCTAGTAACTGGCAAACCTACGAGCAGTACTTC CSASNWQTYEQYF
many TRBJ2-5 TRBV20-1 - TGCAGTGCTATACCGGGGAAAGAGACCCAGTACTTC CSAIPGKETQYF
- TRBJ2-3 TRBV7-2 - TGTGCCAGCACTCCCGACGCGGCTACGCAGTATTTT CASTPDAATQYF
- TRBJ1-5 TRBV7-8 - TGTGCCAGCAGCTTAGCGATAAACCGGCCCCAGCATTTT CASSLAINRPQHF
- TRBJ1-2 TRBV12-3/TRBV12-4 TRBD1 TGTGCCAGCAGTCGAAAACCAGGGGGTCGCGGCTACACCTTC CASSRKPGGRGYTF